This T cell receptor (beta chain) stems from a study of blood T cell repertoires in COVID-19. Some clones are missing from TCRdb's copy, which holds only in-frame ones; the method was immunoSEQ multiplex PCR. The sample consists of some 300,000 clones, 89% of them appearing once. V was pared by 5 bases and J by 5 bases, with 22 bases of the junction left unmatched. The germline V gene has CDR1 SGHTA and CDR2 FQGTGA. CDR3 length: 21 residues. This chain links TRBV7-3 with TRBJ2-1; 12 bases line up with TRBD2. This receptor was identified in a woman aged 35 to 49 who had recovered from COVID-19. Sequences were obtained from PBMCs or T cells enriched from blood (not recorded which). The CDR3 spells CASSPIPRTSGKGRSHNEQFF. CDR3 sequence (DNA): TGTGCCAGCAGCCCTATACCCCGGACTAGCGGGAAGGGCCGGTCTCACAATGAGCAGTTCTTC. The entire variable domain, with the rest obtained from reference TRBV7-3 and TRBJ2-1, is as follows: GAGVSQTPSNKVTEKGKYVELRCDPISGHTALYWYRQSLGQGPEFLIYFQGTGAADDSGLPNDRFFAVRPEGSVSTLKIQRTERGDSAVYLCASSPIPRTSGKGRSHNEQFFGPGTRLTVL.